A single TCR beta chain is shown here with its context. The donors were all Caucasian adults (living in Nashville, Tennessee). TCRdb keeps only in-frame clones here, not all; method: immunoSEQ multiplex PCR. The sample holds a few million clones, approximately 92% seen once. The entry originates in a study of shared clonotypes between healthy human individuals. Turning to the study itself: A donor's plate count was three for CD4 naive and three for CD4 memory; CD8 naive had two and CD8 memory one.

The ends were cut back, 1 base at V and 2 bases at J, with 9 bases in the middle. The CDR3 has 15 residues. Germline CDR1 and CDR2: MDHEN and SYDVKM. This receptor was obtained from a man aged 18 to 35 in good health. Sequencing was carried out using naive CD4+ T cells sorted from blood. Noted subset: CD45RA+ positively selected. The chain is built from TRBV28 and TRBJ1-3; tentative D call: TRBD1 (5 bases). The CDR3, as DNA: TGTGCCAGCAGTTTATCCGGCAGGGCTGGAAACACCATATATTTT. Translated: CASSLSGRAGNTIYF.